Included here is one TCR beta chain sequence, with context. Source study methods: How many nucleated cells were present was estimated from reference gene primer amplification. Libraries were prepared by immunoSEQ multiplex PCR; TCRdb keeps only in-frame clonotypes and omits some of them. V, J and clone size are taken as reported in that table, and D and trimming were inferred from the DNA itself. The sample records approximately 140,000 clones, 84% being singletons. The record originates from a study of blood T cell repertoires in COVID-19. Study at large: Samples representing acute and convalescent COVID-19 were sourced from the United States, Italy and Spain. T cells, B-cell-depleted T cells, or PBMCs supplied cDNA or gDNA.

This CDR3 region has 15 residues. Germline trimming cut 6 bases from V and 6 bases from J; bases unmatched to any gene: 11. Germline V gives CDR1 SGHNT, CDR2 YENEEA. J is TRBJ2-1 and V is TRBV11-3; 7 nucleotides agree with TRBD1. This TCR was sampled from a man in his 60s with acute or convalescent COVID-19. Sequencing was performed on peripheral blood. The DNA for the CDR3 is TGTGCCAGCAGTCCGTCCGGGACAGCATCCAATGAGCAGTTCTTC. Encoded protein: CASSPSGTASNEQFF.